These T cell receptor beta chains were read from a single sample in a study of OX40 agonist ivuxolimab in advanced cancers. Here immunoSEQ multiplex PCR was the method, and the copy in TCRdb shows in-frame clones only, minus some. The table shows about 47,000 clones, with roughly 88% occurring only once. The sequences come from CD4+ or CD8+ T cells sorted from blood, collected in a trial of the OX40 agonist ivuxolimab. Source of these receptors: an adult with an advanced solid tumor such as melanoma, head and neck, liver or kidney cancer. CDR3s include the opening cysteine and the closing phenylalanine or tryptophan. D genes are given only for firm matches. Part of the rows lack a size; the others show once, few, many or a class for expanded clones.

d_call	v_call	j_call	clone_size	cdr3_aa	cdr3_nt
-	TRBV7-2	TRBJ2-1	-	CASSSGLWRFF	TGTGCCAGCAGCTCGGGACTTTGGCGGTTCTTC
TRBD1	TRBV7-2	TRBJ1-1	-	CASSKGQGETEAFF	TGTGCCAGCAGCAAGGGACAGGGAGAGACTGAAGCTTTCTTT
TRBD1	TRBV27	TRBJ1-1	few	CASGNRGTEAFF	TGTGCCAGCGGGAACAGGGGCACTGAAGCTTTCTTT
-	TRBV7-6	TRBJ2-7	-	CASSLGTASSYEQYF	TGTGCCAGCAGCCTAGGGACGGCCTCCTCCTACGAGCAGTACTTC
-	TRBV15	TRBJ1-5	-	CATSRAWDQPQHF	TGTGCCACCAGCAGGGCCTGGGATCAGCCCCAGCATTTT
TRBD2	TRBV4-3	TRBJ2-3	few	CASSHTPTSGGTDTQYF	TGCGCCAGCAGCCACACCCCTACTAGCGGGGGAACAGATACGCAGTATTTT
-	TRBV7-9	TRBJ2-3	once	CASSLGSANQYF	TGTGCCAGCAGCTTAGGGTCGGCTAATCAGTATTTT
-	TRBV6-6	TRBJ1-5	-	CASSEGMGNQPQHF	TGTGCCAGCAGCGAGGGAATGGGCAATCAGCCCCAGCATTTT
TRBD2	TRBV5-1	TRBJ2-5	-	CASSFGTSGTETQYF	TGCGCCAGCAGCTTCGGGACTAGCGGGACGGAGACCCAGTACTTC
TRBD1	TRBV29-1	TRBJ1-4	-	CSVTRQGVNEKLFF	TGCAGCGTTACCCGACAGGGGGTTAATGAAAAACTGTTTTTT
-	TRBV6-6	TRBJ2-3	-	CASTAYQFTDTQYF	TGTGCCAGCACCGCGTATCAGTTCACAGATACGCAGTATTTT
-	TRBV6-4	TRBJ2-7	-	CASSYTRLNRGGEQYF	TGTGCCAGCAGTTACACGAGATTGAACAGGGGAGGTGAGCAGTACTTC
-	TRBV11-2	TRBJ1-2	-	CASSAFGQNYGYTF	TGTGCCAGCAGTGCTTTCGGACAGAACTATGGCTACACCTTC
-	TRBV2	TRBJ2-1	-	CASSRAHNEQFF	TGTGCCAGCAGTCGAGCCCACAATGAGCAGTTCTTC
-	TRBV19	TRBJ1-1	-	CASSIEGGNTEAFF	TGTGCCAGTAGTATAGAGGGCGGCAACACTGAAGCTTTCTTT
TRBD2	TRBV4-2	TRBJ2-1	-	CASSPGTSGGVEQFF	TGTGCCAGCAGCCCCGGGACTAGCGGGGGGGTTGAGCAGTTCTTC
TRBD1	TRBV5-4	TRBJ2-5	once	CASSGRGGEETQYF	TGTGCCAGCAGTGGCCGAGGGGGCGAGGAGACCCAGTACTTC
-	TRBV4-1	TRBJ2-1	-	CASSQDRSEGYEQFF	TGCGCCAGCAGCCAAGATAGGAGCGAAGGGTATGAGCAGTTCTTC
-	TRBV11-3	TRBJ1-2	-	CASSLGGDNYGYTF	TGTGCCAGCAGCTTAGGCGGGGATAACTATGGCTACACCTTC
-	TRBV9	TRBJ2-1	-	CASSPRTGYNEQFF	TGTGCCAGCAGCCCCCGGACTGGTTACAATGAGCAGTTCTTC
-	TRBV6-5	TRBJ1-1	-	CASSRGFGTEAFF	TGTGCCAGCAGTAGGGGTTTTGGCACTGAAGCTTTCTTT
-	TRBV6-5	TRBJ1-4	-	CASSYSGGNEKLFF	TGTGCCAGCAGTTACTCGGGGGGTAATGAAAAACTGTTTTTT
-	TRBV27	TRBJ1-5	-	CASSLRVQTGPQHF	TGTGCCAGCAGTTTAAGGGTCCAAACCGGGCCCCAGCATTTT
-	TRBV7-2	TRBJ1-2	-	CASSRAETAYGYTF	TGTGCCAGCAGCCGCGCAGAGACAGCCTATGGCTACACCTTC
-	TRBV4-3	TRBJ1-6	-	CASSQGQGTNSPLHF	TGCGCCAGCAGCCAAGGCCAGGGAACCAATTCACCCCTCCACTTT
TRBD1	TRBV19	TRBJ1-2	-	CASRGQGALGYGYTF	TGTGCCAGTAGGGGACAGGGGGCGCTGGGCTATGGCTACACCTTC
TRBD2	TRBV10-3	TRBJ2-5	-	CAISDPLAGRETQYF	TGTGCCATCAGTGACCCCTTAGCGGGAAGGGAGACCCAGTACTTC
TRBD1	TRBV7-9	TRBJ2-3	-	CASRTGSGTDTQYF	TGTGCCAGCAGGACAGGGTCAGGTACAGATACGCAGTATTTT
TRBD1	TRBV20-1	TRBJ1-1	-	CSAQGAFEAFF	TGCAGTGCCCAGGGGGCGTTCGAAGCTTTCTTT
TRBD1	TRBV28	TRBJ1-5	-	CASSPGGSNQPQHF	TGTGCCAGCAGTCCAGGGGGGAGCAATCAGCCCCAGCATTTT
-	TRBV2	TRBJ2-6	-	CASTPSPFRGVCGANVLTF	TGTGCCAGCACCCCCTCCCCCTTCCGTGGGGTTTGTGGGGCCAACGTCCTGACTTTC
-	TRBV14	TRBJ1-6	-	CASSQDPGGRLNSPLHF	TGTGCCAGCAGCCAAGACCCCGGGGGGCGCCTTAATTCACCCCTCCACTTT
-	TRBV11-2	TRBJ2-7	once	CASSLERTYEQYF	TGTGCCAGCAGCTTAGAACGCACCTACGAGCAGTACTTC
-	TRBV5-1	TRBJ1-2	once	CASSRNTGTNGGYTF	TGCGCCAGCAGTCGAAATACCGGGACTAATGGTGGCTACACCTTC
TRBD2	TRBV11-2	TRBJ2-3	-	CASRELAARTDTQYF	TGTGCCAGCAGGGAACTAGCGGCCCGCACAGATACGCAGTATTTT
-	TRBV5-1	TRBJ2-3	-	CASNVGGRDTQYF	TGCGCCAGCAACGTTGGGGGGAGGGATACGCAGTATTTT
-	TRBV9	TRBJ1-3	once	CASSVGADGNTIYF	TGTGCCAGCAGCGTGGGGGCTGATGGAAACACCATATATTTT
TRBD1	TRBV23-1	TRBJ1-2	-	CASSALPLAPGQGALANYGYTF	TGCGCCAGCAGTGCTCTACCACTCGCCCCGGGACAGGGGGCCCTAGCTAACTATGGCTACACCTTC
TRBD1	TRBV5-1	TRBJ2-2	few	CASSLNGQGGTGELFF	TGCGCCAGCAGCTTGAATGGACAGGGGGGTACCGGGGAGCTGTTTTTT
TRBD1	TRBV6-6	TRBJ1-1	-	CASSYSTGAITAFF	TGTGCCAGCAGTTACTCGACAGGGGCAATAACGGCTTTCTTT